These 25 T cell receptor beta chains came from one sample sequenced in a study of blood T cells in healthy people across ages. Primed by a sample-barcoded 5' primer and a J-beta primer mix, a second PCR proceeded for roughly 7 to 11 cycles. MiXCR was run by TCRdb on the 5' RACE reads, yielding one entry per CDR3 protein. The repertoire holds about 780,000 distinct CDR3 sequences, with roughly 25% as singletons. The data were also submitted as part of a second study, on T cells of mothers and their children.

The sequencing input was blood. The receptors stem from a boy aged 5-17 years in good health.

This clonotype was found a few times. CDR3 in amino acids: CSARRGTQNTEAFF. CDR3 in DNA: TGCAGTGCTCGAAGGGGAACACAGAACACTGAAGCTTTCTTT. The chain combines TRBV20-1 with TRBJ1-1; possibly TRBD1 for D (5 bases). Germline loops: CDR1 DFQATT, CDR2 SNEGSKA (reference sequence). The CDR3 spans 14 residues. V lost 5 bases to trimming and J lost 1 base, with 14 bases between them.

This clonotype was detected only a few times. This sequence joins TRBV12-3 or TRBV12-4 and TRBJ1-1; D not certain. CDR3 size: 13 residues. V gave up 3 bases and J gave up 5 bases, with 10 bases separating them. The CDR3, as DNA: TGTGCCAGCAGTTTCCGCAGAGGTACTGAAGCTTTCTTT. This sequence encodes CASSFRRGTEAFF.

This clonotype was seen many times. The chain is built from TRBV18 and TRBJ1-1; the D is unclear. The CDR3 sequence is 15 residues long. V was trimmed by 6 bases and J by 0 bases, leaving 14 bases between them. The germline V gene has CDR1 KGHSH and CDR2 LQKENI. Here the CDR3 reads CASSPSPEMNTEAFF. CDR3 in DNA: TGTGCCAGCTCCCCTTCCCCCGAGATGAACACTGAAGCTTTCTTT.

This clonotype was counted between two and nine times. V is TRBV3-1 and J is TRBJ2-5; a possible D gene is TRBD2 (6 bases). CDR1 and CDR2 from the germline V gene are LGHDT and YNNKEL (reference sequence). The CDR3 sequence is 15 residues long. V lost 8 bases and J lost 1, with 17 bases in between. The CDR3 DNA is TGTGCCAGCTCAAATGCCGGGACTTTCCAAGAGACCCAGTACTTC. Translating gives CASSNAGTFQETQYF.

This clonotype was recorded a few times. The chain is built from TRBV6-5 and TRBJ1-1; maybe TRBD1 (5 bases). This CDR3 has 15 amino acids. V lost 0 bases to trimming and J lost 1 base, with 9 bases between them. From germline, CDR1 is MNHEY and CDR2 SVGAGI. For the CDR3, the DNA is TGTGCCAGCAGTTACTCGCCAGGGAAGAACACTGAAGCTTTCTTT. Translation gives CASSYSPGKNTEAFF.

The rearrangement uses TRBV12-3 or TRBV12-4 and TRBJ1-2; D call uncertain. The CDR3 is 12 amino acids. Trimming pared 3 bases from V and 10 bases from J, leaving 12 bases between. The CDR3 DNA is TGTGCCAGCAGTTTTATGGCAACCAACTACACCTTC. Protein sequence: CASSFMATNYTF.

The CDR3 DNA reads as TGTGCCAGCAGTCCACCTCTCCAAAAGCATTACAATGAGCAGTTCTTC. Amino acid sequence: CASSPPLQKHYNEQFF. The rearrangement uses TRBV2 and TRBJ2-1; D call uncertain. Between the trimmed V and J ends, which lost 5 bases and 4 bases, there was a span of 18 bases. Germline CDR1 reads SNHLY; CDR2 reads FYNNEI. This CDR3 is built from 16 residues.

This clonotype was seen more than once but under ten times. The CDR3 DNA reads TGCGCCAGCAGCGCCAGGTGGTTCGACCAGGGCTATGGCTACACCTTC. Translating gives CASSARWFDQGYGYTF. The V and J genes are TRBV5-1 and TRBJ1-2; a possible D gene is TRBD1 (5 bases). V was clipped by 4 bases and J by 4 bases, with 20 bases between them. CDR3 size: 16 residues. Looked up from germline, CDR1 is SGHRS and CDR2 is YFSETQ.

The chain carries TRBV27 and TRBJ2-7; 8 bases agree with TRBD1. The CDR3 has 14 amino acids. Germline CDR1 and CDR2: MNHEY and SMNVEV (reference sequence). Unmatched junction bases numbered 7, after V lost 3 bases and J lost 6 bases. DNA for the CDR3: TGTGCCAGCAGTTTTCCGGGACAGGCCTCCGAGCAGTACTTC. Protein product: CASSFPGQASEQYF.

This chain joins TRBV7-9 and TRBJ2-1; no firm D call. Germline CDR1 reads SEHNR; CDR2 reads FQNEAQ (reference sequence). CDR3 size: 12 residues. V lost 1 base to trimming and J lost 10 bases, with 8 bases between them. The CDR3 bases are TGTGCCAGCAGCTTAGTTATGGCAGAGCAGTTCTTC. Translating it yields CASSLVMAEQFF.

The rearrangement joins TRBV9 to TRBJ2-3, with 8 bases matching TRBD2. CDR1 is SGDLS and CDR2 is YYNGEE in the germline V gene. The CDR3 spans 15 residues. After removal of 3 bases from V and 2 bases from J, the junction contained 5 bases not matched to a gene. The CDR3 DNA reads as TGTGCCAGCAGCGCAGGCGGGGGGAACACAGATACGCAGTATTTT. Translating it yields CASSAGGGNTDTQYF. The full variable domain, rest sourced from reference TRBV9 and TRBJ2-3, is DSGVTQTPKHLITATGQRVTLRCSPRSGDLSVYWYQQSLDQGLQFLIQYYNGEERAKGNILERFSAQQFPDLHSELNLSSLELGDSALYFCASSAGGGNTDTQYFGPGTRLTVL.

This clonotype came up a few times. The V gene is TRBV9, the J gene TRBJ2-1, with 10 bases matching TRBD2. The V gene's germline CDR1 is SGDLS and CDR2 YYNGEE. Unmatched junction bases numbered 11, after V lost 4 bases and J lost 10 bases. This CDR3 contains 15 residues. CDR3 coding DNA: TGTGCCAGCAGCATAGCGGGGGGCCCCGCAGGAGAGCAGTTCTTC. This translates into CASSIAGGPAGEQFF.

In its sample, this clonotype was seen a few times. The CDR3 spells CASSWGSPPGETQYF. CDR3 DNA sequence: TGTGCCAGCAGTTGGGGCAGCCCCCCCGGCGAGACCCAGTACTTC. The chain combines TRBV6-5 with TRBJ2-1; TRBD1 is a possible D gene (5 bases). The end of the DNA is better explained by TRBJ2-5, so the J call may be wrong. This CDR3 region has 15 residues. Germline assignment: CDR1 MNHEY and CDR2 SVGAGI.

This clonotype was detected only a few times. J is TRBJ2-1 and V is TRBV7-9, with TRBD2 matching over 8 bases. Trimming removed 5 bases from V and 10 bases from J; junction bases left unmatched: 13. CDR1 and CDR2 (germline): SEHNR, FQNEAQ (reference sequence). This CDR3 spans 15 amino acids. The DNA for the CDR3 is TGTGCCAGCAGCGAGCGGGGGACTACACATAGAGAGCAGTTCTTC. It specifies CASSERGTTHREQFF. Variable domain in full (rest from reference TRBV7-9 and TRBJ2-1): DTGVSQNPRHKITKRGQNVTFRCDPISEHNRLYWYRQTLGQGPEFLTYFQNEAQLEKSRLLSDRFSAERPKGSFSTLEIQRTEQGDSAMYLCASSERGTTHREQFFGPGTRLTVL.

The chain is built from TRBV29-1 and TRBJ2-5; D ambiguous. The CDR3 contains 15 residues. V was pared by 0 bases and J by 2 bases, with 13 bases between. The V gene's germline CDR1 is SQVTM and CDR2 ANQGSEA. In DNA, the CDR3 is TGCAGCGTTGAAGATCTTTGGTCGGATCAAGAGACCCAGTACTTC. Encoded protein: CSVEDLWSDQETQYF.

This clonotype has a handful of counts. V and J are TRBV3-1 and TRBJ2-5; D perhaps matches TRBD2 (7 bases). CDR3 length: 17 residues. Trimming took 4 bases from V and 4 from J, leaving 22 bases between them. Per germline, CDR1 LGHDT and CDR2 YNNKEL (reference sequence). The CDR3 here is CASSRPQGLPQTETQYF. CDR3 nucleotide sequence: TGTGCCAGCAGCCGACCACAGGGACTACCCCAGACAGAGACCCAGTACTTC.

This clonotype showed up many times. V gene TRBV6-6 combines with J gene TRBJ1-2; D ambiguous. This CDR3 region has 12 residues. Germline assignment: CDR1 MNHNY and CDR2 SVGAGI (reference sequence). Trimming removed 4 bases at V and 3 bases at J, with 6 bases between. CDR3 in amino acids: CASSSGDYGYTF. DNA of the CDR3: TGTGCCAGCAGTTCAGGAGACTATGGCTACACCTTC.

This clonotype was found once. This rearrangement joins TRBV2 to TRBJ1-3, with TRBD1 matching over 7 bases. CDR1 is SNHLY and CDR2 is FYNNEI in the germline V gene. J gave up 0 bases and V 6 bases, and 8 bases lay outside the gene matches. CDR3 length: 16 amino acids. CDR3 sequence (DNA): TGTGCCAGCAGCCTTAATGGACAGGCCTCTGGAAACACCATATATTTT. Residues: CASSLNGQASGNTIYF. Full variable domain (remainder filled in from reference TRBV2 and TRBJ1-3): EPEVTQTPSHQVTQMGQEVILRCVPISNHLYFYWYRQILGQKVEFLVSFYNNEISEKSEIFDDQFSVERPDGSNFTLKIRSTKLEDSAMYFCASSLNGQASGNTIYFGEGSWLTVV.

The V gene is TRBV5-5, the J gene TRBJ2-7; D is ambiguous. CDR1 is SGHKS, CDR2 YYEKEE, per germline (reference sequence). The CDR3 totals 13 residues. Trimming pared 2 bases from V and 4 bases from J, leaving 10 bases between. The CDR3 nucleotides are TGTGCCAGCAGCTTCCAGGCTCCTTACGAGCAGTACTTC. Its protein product is CASSFQAPYEQYF. Using reference TRBV5-5 and TRBJ2-7 for the parts outside the CDR3, the full variable domain is DAGVTQSPTHLIKTRGQQVTLRCSPISGHKSVSWYQQVLGQGPQFIFQYYEKEERGRGNFPDRFSARQFPNYSSELNVNALLLGDSALYLCASSFQAPYEQYFGPGTRLTVT.

This chain connects TRBV9 to TRBJ1-3, with 9 bases matching TRBD1. Unmatched junction bases numbered 1, after V lost 0 bases and J lost 3 bases. The CDR3 totals 15 residues. The germline CDR1 and CDR2 sequences are SGDLS and YYNGEE. The CDR3, as DNA: TGTGCCAGCAGCGTAGGGGACAGGGATGGAAACACCATATATTTT. It translates to CASSVGDRDGNTIYF.

The V gene is TRBV20-1, the J gene TRBJ2-1; the D gene is possibly TRBD2 (5 bases). Germline V gene sequence: CDR1 DFQATT, CDR2 SNEGSKA (reference sequence). The V end lost 3 bases, the J end lost 2 bases, and 11 bases lay between the germline ends. This CDR3 has 14 residues. DNA of the CDR3: TGCAGTGCTAGGTTTGGAGGCACCTACAATGAGCAGTTCTTC. Its translation: CSARFGGTYNEQFF.

The rearrangement joins TRBV2 to TRBJ1-1; no clear D. Trimming pared 2 bases from V and 4 bases from J, leaving 8 bases between. The CDR3 length is 13 residues. Germline loops: CDR1 SNHLY, CDR2 FYNNEI. This CDR3 reads CASSETVATEAFF. The CDR3 DNA sequence: TGTGCCAGCAGTGAAACGGTGGCCACTGAAGCTTTCTTT.

This clonotype came up a few times. The CDR3 DNA reads TGTGCCAGCAGTTACTCGGACATGAACACTGAAGCTTTCTTT. Translating it yields CASSYSDMNTEAFF. The chain joins TRBV6-5 to TRBJ1-1, with D possibly being TRBD1 (5 bases). The V gene lost 0 bases and the J gene lost 0 bases, with 5 bases spanning the gap. The CDR3 runs 14 residues. Germline V gene lookup returns CDR1 MNHEY and CDR2 SVGAGI.

The rearrangement uses TRBV24-1 and TRBJ2-1, with unresolved D. Gene TRBJ2-5 matches the end of the DNA better, so the J call may be wrong. The length of the CDR3 is 12 residues. The germline V gene encodes CDR1 KGHDR and CDR2 SFDVKD. CDR3 DNA sequence: TGTGCCACCAGTGCTGGGATCGAGACCCAGTACTTC. Translated: CATSAGIETQYF.

About this clonotype itself: A junction boundary mismatches the germline segment, possibly from a read error. The chain uses TRBV3-1 and TRBJ2-4, with TRBD2 matching over 8 bases. There are 15 residues in the CDR3. Germline loops: CDR1 LGHDT, CDR2 YNNKEL (reference sequence). This CDR3 reads CASSPVGLAKNIQHF. CDR3 nucleotides: TGTGCCAGCAGCCCGGTAGGACTAGCCAAAAACATTCAGCACTTC.